These 32 T cell receptor beta chains originate from one sample sequenced in a study of cytomegalovirus exposure and HLA in healthy donors. Use of 60 Vbeta and 13 Jbeta primers characterized the PCR. Profiling relied on immunoSEQ multiplex PCR, and the TCRdb table lists in-frame clones only, not all of them. Of 140,000 to 150,000 clones detected, 8.5% to 10% appear once; the ten largest clones hold 1.8%. The sequenced sample consisted of PBMCs. The receptors were gathered from a man in his forties or fifties in good health and CMV-seronegative.

The sample holds a few counts of this clone. This chain links TRBV5-1 with TRBJ2-2, with 7 bases fitting TRBD1. From germline, CDR1 is SGHRS and CDR2 YFSETQ. The V gene end was trimmed by 7 bases and the J gene end by 8 bases; junction bases not matched to a gene: 8. CDR3 size: 13 residues. The CDR3 protein is CASVARGSGELFF. The CDR3 DNA follows: TGCGCCAGCGTCGCCAGGGGGTCGGGGGAGCTGTTTTTT.

The rearrangement joins TRBV5-5 to TRBJ1-2; D is ambiguous. Germline V gene lookup returns CDR1 SGHKS and CDR2 YYEKEE (reference sequence). Trimming stripped 6 bases from V and 6 bases from J, with 18 bases between. This CDR3 spans 14 amino acids. CDR3 in amino acids: CASNPSGGFHGYTF. In DNA form, the CDR3 reads TGTGCCAGCAACCCCTCGGGAGGATTTCATGGCTACACCTTC.

There are a few counts of this clone. The V call is TRBV7-3, the J call TRBJ2-3, with TRBD2 as a possible D gene (5 bases). There are 14 residues in the CDR3. V shed 6 bases and J shed 5 bases, with 15 bases lying between them. Germline-derived CDR1 and CDR2 are SGHTA and FQGTGA. The CDR3 coding sequence is TGTGCCAGCAGATTATCAATGGACTTAGATACGCAGTATTTT. It codes for CASRLSMDLDTQYF.

This clone was detected a few times. The chain joins TRBV9 to TRBJ1-3; the D is unclear. This CDR3 contains 16 residues. The V gene's germline CDR1 is SGDLS and CDR2 YYNGEE. V was clipped by 0 bases and J by 0 bases, with 10 bases between them. CDR3 sequence: CASSVGPRVSGNTIYF. CDR3 DNA: TGTGCCAGCAGCGTAGGCCCCCGGGTCTCTGGAAACACCATATATTTT.

A few counts support this clone. J is TRBJ1-3 and V is TRBV14, with a tentative D call TRBD1 (5 bases). This CDR3 is 18 amino acids long. The V gene lost 0 bases and the J gene lost 0 bases, with 15 bases spanning the gap. CDR1 and CDR2 from the germline V gene are SGHDN and FVKESK. CDR3 sequence (DNA): TGTGCCAGCAGCCAAGAAAACTTTAGACAGCTCTCTGGAAACACCATATATTTT. Translated, it gives CASSQENFRQLSGNTIYF.

In its sample, this clone was seen a few times. The chain links TRBV30 to TRBJ2-3; a possible D gene is TRBD2 (5 bases). The CDR3 consists of 15 residues. With 1 base removed from V and 2 bases from J, the gap between germline ends came to 13 bases. From germline, CDR1 is GTSNPN and CDR2 SVGIG (reference sequence). This CDR3 is CAWSAGVGYTDTQYF. Here the CDR3 DNA reads TGTGCCTGGAGTGCCGGGGTCGGGTACACAGATACGCAGTATTTT.

The chain uses TRBV5-1 and TRBJ2-7; 12 bases line up with TRBD1. CDR1 is SGHRS, CDR2 YFSETQ, per germline. J lost 7 bases, V lost 4 bases, and 6 bases had no gene match. CDR3 length: 14 residues. The CDR3 loop reads CASSRGTGGWEQYF. The CDR3 DNA sequence: TGCGCCAGCAGCCGGGGGACAGGGGGCTGGGAGCAGTACTTC.

The J gene is TRBJ2-5, the V gene TRBV10-1; 7 positions match TRBD2. CDR3 length: 14 residues. After removal of 0 bases from V and 5 bases from J, the junction contained 3 bases not matched to a gene. Germline CDR1 is WNHNN and CDR2 is SYGVQD (reference sequence). The CDR3 spells CASSESVGGETQYF. In nucleotides, the CDR3 is TGCGCCAGCAGTGAGTCGGTCGGGGGGGAGACCCAGTACTTC.

This chain uses TRBV19 with TRBJ2-7; 14 bases are a match to TRBD2. CDR3 size: 19 residues. Per the germline V gene, CDR1 is LNHDA and CDR2 is SQIVND (reference sequence). The junction had 17 bases not matched to a gene; V was cut back by 6 bases and J by 4 bases. CDR3 residues: CASRYTDGGLAGVVYEQYF. CDR3 coding DNA: TGTGCCAGTAGGTATACGGATGGGGGACTAGCGGGAGTCGTTTACGAGCAGTACTTC.

The rearrangement links TRBV19 to TRBJ2-5; 8 bases are shared with TRBD1. CDR1 and CDR2 (germline): LNHDA, SQIVND (reference sequence). V shed 1 base and J 1 base; nucleotides not matched to a gene: 5. This CDR3 has 16 residues. CDR3 DNA sequence: TGTGCCAGTAGTATAGCAAGGACAGGGTCCCAAGAGACCCAGTACTTC. This gives the protein CASSIARTGSQETQYF.

The V gene is TRBV30, the J gene TRBJ2-3; maybe TRBD1 (6 bases). Germline assignment: CDR1 GTSNPN and CDR2 SVGIG (reference sequence). V lost 2 bases to trimming and J lost 5 bases, with 20 bases between them. The CDR3 sequence is 16 residues long. CDR3 amino acids: CAWSIFRGSRQDTQYF. The CDR3 DNA reads as TGTGCCTGGAGTATTTTTAGGGGGAGCCGCCAAGATACGCAGTATTTT.

The CDR3 nucleotides read TGCGCCAGCTCCATGGGGACAGTATCCTGGAATGAGCAGTTCTTC. Translating it yields CASSMGTVSWNEQFF. V and J are TRBV10-2 and TRBJ2-1, with TRBD1 matching over 7 bases. Germline CDR1 WSHSY, CDR2 SAAADI. V trimming: 8 bases; J trimming: 7 bases; junction bases outside the gene matches: 14. The CDR3 contains 15 residues.

The genes are TRBV15 and TRBJ2-7, with 7 bases lining up with TRBD1. The CDR3 is 14 amino acids. Germline CDR1 LNHNV, CDR2 YYDKDF (reference sequence). The junction had 7 bases not matched to a gene; V was cut back by 3 bases and J by 5 bases. CDR3 sequence (DNA): TGTGCCACCAGCAGCCCGACAGGGATCGACGAGCAGTACTTC. It encodes CATSSPTGIDEQYF.

The V and J genes are TRBV2 and TRBJ2-7, with TRBD1 matching 11 bases. Germline trimming cut 5 bases from V and 2 bases from J; bases unmatched to any gene: 8. Germline CDR1 SNHLY, CDR2 FYNNEI. This CDR3 contains 16 residues. The DNA for the CDR3 is TGTGCCAGCAGTCAAGACCCGGGACAGGGGGCCTACGAGCAGTACTTC. This translates into CASSQDPGQGAYEQYF.

The chain employs TRBV30 and TRBJ1-1; D may be TRBD1 (6 bases). The CDR3 extends over 16 amino acids. Trimming cost V 3 bases and J 5 bases, with 22 bases left between them. In germline, CDR1 is GTSNPN, CDR2 SVGIG (reference sequence). CDR3 amino acids: CAWRKSNPQGGTEAFF. The CDR3 DNA reads TGTGCCTGGAGAAAAAGCAACCCCCAAGGGGGAACTGAAGCTTTCTTT. The full variable domain, completed using reference TRBV30 and TRBJ1-1, is SQTIHQWPATLVQPVGSPLSLECTVEGTSNPNLYWYRQAAGRGLQLLFYSVGIGQISSEVPQNLSASRPQDRQFILSSKKLLLSDSGFYLCAWRKSNPQGGTEAFFGQGTRLTVV.

This clone was counted between two and nine times. The gene calls are TRBV5-8 and TRBJ1-1; possible D gene TRBD1, 5 bases. Germline V gene sequence: CDR1 SGHTS, CDR2 YDEGEE. The CDR3 is 14 amino acids. V was pared by 2 bases and J by 4 bases, with 12 bases between. The CDR3 DNA follows: TGTGCCAGCAGCTTATACAGGTCGGCCACTGAAGCTTTCTTT. The encoded protein is CASSLYRSATEAFF.

In nucleotides, the CDR3 is TGTGCCAGCAGCTTGGTGGGGGACAGGGGCTACGAGCAGTACTTC. Its protein is CASSLVGDRGYEQYF. The chain uses TRBV5-6 and TRBJ2-7; 10 positions agree with TRBD1. Germline CDR1 and CDR2: SGHDT and YYEEEE. J was trimmed by 3 bases and V by 0 bases; bases with no gene match: 3. The CDR3 length is 15 residues.

This clone showed up just a few times. The chain recombines TRBV28 with TRBJ2-6, with 8 bases that match TRBD1. This CDR3 spans 17 amino acids. V dropped 2 bases and J dropped 1; count of bases not matched to a gene: 4. From germline, CDR1 is MDHEN and CDR2 SYDVKM. The CDR3 nucleotides read TGTGCCAGCAGTTTAGGACAGGGTGCTTCTGGGGCCAACGTCCTGACTTTC. Protein: CASSLGQGASGANVLTF.

The chain carries TRBV11-3 and TRBJ2-7; D is unclear. V was pared by 1 base and J by 0 bases, with 7 bases between. The CDR3 runs to 14 residues. Germline CDR1 SGHNT, CDR2 YENEEA. CDR3 sequence (DNA): TGTGCCAGCAGCTTAGGCCACTCCTCCTACGAGCAGTACTTC. Amino acids: CASSLGHSSYEQYF.

There are a few counts of this clone. This chain links TRBV2 with TRBJ2-5, with D possibly being TRBD1 (6 bases). V lost 2 bases and J lost 3, with 25 bases in between. In germline, CDR1 is SNHLY, CDR2 FYNNEI. The CDR3 contains 19 residues. CDR3 sequence reads: CASSEPKGVGIRVEETQYF. CDR3 DNA sequence: TGTGCCAGCAGTGAACCAAAGGGGGTGGGGATACGAGTAGAAGAGACCCAGTACTTC.

The V gene is TRBV2, the J gene TRBJ2-5; TRBD2 aligns across 13 bases. The CDR3 consists of 14 residues. The ends lost 6 bases at V and 5 bases at J; junction bases unmatched: 3. Germline assignment: CDR1 SNHLY and CDR2 FYNNEI. The CDR3 nucleotides are TGTGCCAGCAGACTAGCGGGAGGGGGGGAGACCCAGTACTTC. It yields the protein CASRLAGGGETQYF.

The sample holds a few counts of this clone. This specimen includes other DNA sequences encoding the same CDR3. V gene TRBV28 combines with J gene TRBJ1-5, with D hard to call. From germline, CDR1 is MDHEN and CDR2 SYDVKM. The V end was cut by 2 bases, the J end by 3 bases, with 8 bases between. The CDR3 consists of 14 residues. For the CDR3, the DNA is TGTGCCAGCAGTTTAGGAGGTTCCAATCAGCCCCAGCATTTT. This gives the protein CASSLGGSNQPQHF.

This clone was detected a few times. The chain employs TRBV5-6 and TRBJ1-1, with D unresolved. The CDR3 is 16 amino acids. Germline V gene data show CDR1 as SGHDT and CDR2 as YYEEEE. Between the trimmed V and J ends, which lost 0 bases and 0 bases, there was a span of 12 bases. The CDR3 nucleotides read TGTGCCAGCAGCTTGGTCCGGTCAGGAATGAACACTGAAGCTTTCTTT. This encodes CASSLVRSGMNTEAFF.

This clone was recorded a few times. The conserved closing phenylalanine or tryptophan is absent in this CDR3, likely reflecting a read error. The chain carries TRBV9 and TRBJ2-3; D perhaps matches TRBD1 (6 bases). This CDR3 is built from 15 residues. From germline, CDR1 is SGDLS and CDR2 YYNGEE. V was pared by 1 base and J by 4 bases, with 13 bases between. The CDR3 DNA reads as TGTGCCAGCAGCGTAATAAAGGGGGAGTCAGATACGCAGTATGTT. Its protein is CASSVIKGESDTQYV.

V and J are TRBV28 and TRBJ1-5; 10 bases map to TRBD1. J lost 8 bases, V lost 3 bases, and 7 bases had no gene match. Germline CDR1 reads MDHEN; CDR2 reads SYDVKM. The CDR3 covers 15 residues. CDR3 bases: TGTGCCAGCAGTTTCTATCGGACAGGGGGGGAGCCCCAGCATTTT. Its protein product is CASSFYRTGGEPQHF.

The gene calls are TRBV7-3 and TRBJ2-3; 13 nucleotides line up with TRBD2. Per the germline V gene, CDR1 is SGHTA and CDR2 is FQGTGA. The ends lost 2 bases at V and 5 bases at J; junction bases unmatched: 10. The CDR3 has 18 residues. The CDR3 here is CASSLYSGTSGVGDTQYF. Here the CDR3 DNA reads TGTGCCAGCAGCTTATACTCTGGGACTAGCGGGGTGGGAGATACGCAGTATTTT.

This clone has a handful of counts. One junction end disagrees with the germline gene, perhaps due to a read error. The V and J genes are TRBV5-4 and TRBJ2-2; a weak D match, TRBD1 (6 bases). This CDR3 spans 15 amino acids. The germline CDR1 and CDR2 sequences are SGHNT and YYREEE (reference sequence). CDR3 sequence (DNA): TGTGCCAGCAGCTTTGGGGGCCTAAGACCTCAGGGCCTTTCATTT. It codes for CASSFGGLRPQGLSF.

This clone has more than one count but fewer than ten. This sequence joins TRBV6-5 and TRBJ2-2, with 9 bases aligning to TRBD1. With 7 bases clipped from V and 5 bases from J, the junction kept 8 bases outside the gene matches. This CDR3 has 15 amino acids. CDR1 is MNHEY and CDR2 is SVGAGI in the germline V gene. CDR3 protein: CASNLDRGVTGELFF. CDR3 in DNA: TGTGCCAGCAACTTGGACAGGGGAGTAACCGGGGAGCTGTTTTTT.

This clone was counted between two and nine times. This chain connects TRBV7-9 to TRBJ2-7, with 10 nucleotides matching TRBD1. V shed 5 bases and J 1 base; nucleotides not matched to a gene: 5. Germline assignment: CDR1 SEHNR and CDR2 FQNEAQ (reference sequence). The CDR3 runs to 15 residues. This CDR3 reads CASSPGQGGSYEQYF. The CDR3 DNA reads as TGTGCCAGCAGCCCAGGACAGGGGGGGTCCTACGAGCAGTACTTC.

The chain carries TRBV5-1 and TRBJ2-7; D is ambiguous. Germline assignment: CDR1 SGHRS and CDR2 YFSETQ. The CDR3 has 14 amino acids. Trimming removed 2 bases at V and 0 bases at J, with 9 bases between. The chain's CDR3 is CASSFGDNSYEQYF. The DNA of the CDR3 is TGCGCCAGCAGCTTTGGAGATAACTCCTACGAGCAGTACTTC.

The gene calls are TRBV9 and TRBJ2-5; D perhaps matches TRBD2 (6 bases). The CDR3 loop spans 16 amino acids. CDR1 is SGDLS, CDR2 YYNGEE, per germline. The V gene lost 0 bases and the J gene lost 2 bases, with 14 bases spanning the gap. As DNA, the CDR3 is TGTGCCAGCAGCGTAGCGGTGCAGGAGGGTCAAGAGACCCAGTACTTC. Translation: CASSVAVQEGQETQYF.

This clone was detected only a few times. The chain links TRBV2 to TRBJ2-3; no firm D call. V was cut by 6 bases and J by 6 bases, with 13 bases left in between. The V gene's germline CDR1 is SNHLY and CDR2 FYNNEI. The CDR3 contains 13 residues. CDR3 bases: TGTGCCAGCAGCATAGTGATTGCGGATACGCAGTATTTT. This gives the protein CASSIVIADTQYF.